The next 23 T cell receptor beta chains were all read from a single sample in a study of OX40 agonist ivuxolimab in advanced cancers. Clones were read by immunoSEQ multiplex PCR, and TCRdb kept only the in-frame ones, dropping some. The sample contains roughly 30,000 clones, about four fifths of which appear only once. The sequenced sample was CD4+ or CD8+ T cells sorted from blood, obtained in a trial of the OX40 agonist ivuxolimab. All receptors derive from an adult with an advanced solid tumor such as melanoma, head and neck, liver or kidney cancer.

The chain is built from TRBV5-1 and TRBJ1-1, with 9 positions matching TRBD1. The junction had 9 bases not matched to a gene; V was cut back by 4 bases and J by 5 bases. Looked up from germline, CDR1 is SGHRS and CDR2 is YFSETQ. This CDR3 comprises 15 residues. CDR3 protein: CASSTDRGGGTEAFF. The CDR3 DNA reads as TGCGCCAGCAGCACGGACAGGGGAGGTGGAACTGAAGCTTTCTTT. Full variable domain (rest looked up from reference TRBV5-1 and TRBJ1-1): KAGVTQTPRYLIKTRGQQVTLSCSPISGHRSVSWYQQTPGQGLQFLFEYFSETQRNKGNFPGRFSGRQFSNSRSEMNVSTLELGDSALYLCASSTDRGGGTEAFFGQGTRLTVV.

This clone showed up just a few times. The gene calls are TRBV6-5 and TRBJ2-7; TRBD2 agrees at 8 bases. Per germline, CDR1 MNHEY and CDR2 SVGAGI. After removal of 4 bases from V and 2 bases from J, the junction contained 10 bases not matched to a gene. The CDR3 covers 16 residues. Written as DNA, the CDR3 is TGTGCCAGCAGTTCCCCCACCGGGACTAGACCCTACGAGCAGTACTTC. This encodes CASSSPTGTRPYEQYF.

A single count supports this clone. The J gene is TRBJ2-7, the V gene TRBV27, with D possibly being TRBD1 or TRBD2 (5 bases each). V was trimmed by 5 bases and J by 4 bases, leaving 12 bases between them. The CDR3 loop spans 13 amino acids. Germline assignment: CDR1 MNHEY and CDR2 SMNVEV (reference sequence). In DNA form, the CDR3 reads TGTGCCAGCAGTACCCGGGACGGATACGAGCAGTACTTC. Amino acids: CASSTRDGYEQYF.

V usage is TRBV28 and J usage is TRBJ2-4; either TRBD1 or TRBD2 may fit D (5 bases each). There are 17 residues in the CDR3. The V gene lost 3 bases and the J gene lost 0 bases, with 15 bases spanning the gap. The germline V gene has CDR1 MDHEN and CDR2 SYDVKM. The DNA for the CDR3 is TGTGCCAGCAGTTTGGGGACGAGGAACCTAGCCAAAAACATTCAGTACTTC. This translates into CASSLGTRNLAKNIQYF.

The genes are TRBV28 and TRBJ1-2; 9 bases match TRBD1. The CDR3 consists of 14 residues. Germline CDR1 MDHEN, CDR2 SYDVKM. V was pared by 6 bases and J by 3 bases, with 5 bases of the junction left unmatched. CDR3 sequence: CASRVQGAHYGYTF. The CDR3 DNA reads as TGTGCCAGCAGAGTACAGGGGGCTCACTATGGCTACACCTTC.

The chain couples TRBV7-7 to TRBJ2-7; D possibly corresponds to TRBD2 (5 bases). V was clipped by 5 bases and J by 5 bases, with 13 bases between them. The length of the CDR3 is 13 residues. Per the germline V gene, CDR1 is SSHAT and CDR2 is FNYEAQ (reference sequence). The DNA of the CDR3 is TGTGCCAGCAGCACAACTAGATCCGACGAGCAGTACTTC. Amino acid sequence: CASSTTRSDEQYF.

The J gene is TRBJ1-3, the V gene TRBV5-1; unclear D gene. In germline, CDR1 is SGHRS, CDR2 YFSETQ. Trimming shortened V by 4 bases and J by 4 bases, and 15 bases separated the two germline ends. The CDR3 extends over 15 amino acids. CDR3 DNA sequence: TGCGCCAGCAGCCCGGGAACGATTCTCGGAAACACCATATATTTT. Its translation is CASSPGTILGNTIYF.

The J gene is TRBJ1-5, the V gene TRBV2; tentative D call: TRBD1 (5 bases). CDR3 length: 14 residues. Germline assignment: CDR1 SNHLY and CDR2 FYNNEI. V lost 2 bases and J lost 7, with 12 bases in between. The CDR3 reads CASSELGRRQPQHF. DNA for the CDR3: TGTGCCAGCAGTGAATTGGGGCGGAGGCAGCCCCAGCATTTT.

V and J are TRBV6-5 and TRBJ1-1; possibly TRBD1 for D (6 bases). CDR1 and CDR2 from the germline V gene are MNHEY and SVGAGI. The V end lost 3 bases, the J end lost 4 bases, and 12 bases lay between the germline ends. The CDR3 totals 14 residues. CDR3 sequence (DNA): TGTGCCAGCAGTTATAGGGGGGAAGGCACTGAAGCTTTCTTT. Translation gives CASSYRGEGTEAFF.

The V and J genes are TRBV7-2 and TRBJ2-5; 8 nucleotides align to TRBD1. CDR1 and CDR2 (germline): SGHTA, FQGNSA. V lost 1 base and J lost 0; bases outside the gene matches: 1. The CDR3 runs to 15 residues. CDR3 protein: CASSLGQGNQETQYF. DNA of the CDR3: TGTGCCAGCAGCTTAGGACAGGGGAACCAAGAGACCCAGTACTTC.

The chain has TRBV6-5 and TRBJ1-6; a weak D match, TRBD1 (5 bases). The CDR3 extends over 14 amino acids. V was pared by 5 bases and J by 7 bases, with 12 bases between. Germline V lookup: CDR1 MNHEY, CDR2 SVGAGI. The CDR3 DNA reads as TGTGCCAGCAGTAGACCGGGGGAGAATTCACCCCTCCACTTT. This encodes CASSRPGENSPLHF.

CDR3 region: CASCSGTGNSPLHF. The CDR3 DNA follows: TGTGCCAGCTGTTCCGGGACAGGGAACTCACCCCTCCACTTT. The V and J genes are TRBV6-5 and TRBJ1-6; 9 bases are shared with TRBD1. V dropped 8 bases and J dropped 10; count of bases not matched to a gene: 9. The length of the CDR3 is 14 residues. Germline V lookup: CDR1 MNHEY, CDR2 SVGAGI.

Notes on this clone: The germline gene is not matched at one end of the junction; a read error may be the cause. The chain is built from TRBV7-9 and TRBJ1-5; D uncertain. The CDR3 is 12 residues long. Germline V gives CDR1 SEHNR, CDR2 FQNEAQ (reference sequence). The CDR3 DNA reads TGTGTCAGCAGCCGAGAGGCCCAGCCCCAGCATTTT. Its translation: CVSSREAQPQHF.

This clone was seen a single time. The V gene is TRBV19, the J gene TRBJ1-5, with a weak D call TRBD1 (5 bases). This CDR3 has 16 residues. Germline V lookup: CDR1 LNHDA, CDR2 SQIVND (reference sequence). V was pared by 3 bases and J by 3 bases, with 15 bases between. CDR3: CASSMERGGPNQPQHF. In DNA, the CDR3 is TGTGCCAGTAGTATGGAGCGGGGGGGACCCAATCAGCCCCAGCATTTT.

V is TRBV7-3 and J is TRBJ2-1; TRBD2 matches at 8 bases. The CDR3 length is 16 residues. V gave up 4 bases and J gave up 0 bases; unmatched junction bases: 5. The germline CDR1 and CDR2 sequences are SGHTA and FQGTGA. The CDR3 loop reads CASSWTGTSSYNEQFF. DNA for the CDR3: TGTGCCAGCAGCTGGACCGGGACTAGCTCCTACAATGAGCAGTTCTTC.

This clone was observed a handful of times. V and J are TRBV28 and TRBJ1-5; no definite D call. Germline V lookup: CDR1 MDHEN, CDR2 SYDVKM. The V gene lost 8 bases and the J gene lost 0 bases, with 8 bases spanning the gap. This CDR3 spans 13 amino acids. The CDR3, as DNA: TGTGCCAGCTCACTTTATAGCAATCAGCCCCAGCATTTT. The encoded protein is CASSLYSNQPQHF.

This clone came up a few times. The J gene is TRBJ1-3, the V gene TRBV4-1; no definite D call. CDR1 is MGHRA, CDR2 YSYEKL, per germline. The CDR3 is 16 amino acids. V lost 1 base and J lost 0, with 10 bases in between. CDR3: CASSQANTYSGNTIYF. The CDR3 bases are TGCGCCAGCAGCCAAGCGAACACTTACTCTGGAAACACCATATATTTT.

The V gene is TRBV5-1, the J gene TRBJ2-1; 16 positions match TRBD2. The V segment lost 3 bases and the J segment 9 bases; nucleotides outside the gene matches: 9. The germline V gene encodes CDR1 SGHRS and CDR2 YFSETQ. This CDR3 has 17 residues. DNA for the CDR3: TGCGCCAGCAGCTCCACCGGGACTAGCGGGAGGGGGAGTGAGCAGTTCTTC. This translates into CASSSTGTSGRGSEQFF.

This clone turned up a few times. V is TRBV30 and J is TRBJ2-3; perhaps TRBD1 as D (6 bases). Germline CDR1 reads GTSNPN; CDR2 reads SVGIG (reference sequence). This CDR3 region has 13 residues. The germline V and J ends were trimmed by 8 bases and 3 bases, with 15 bases remaining between them. CDR3 loop: CARTTGRTDTQYF. The DNA of the CDR3 is TGTGCCCGGACCACAGGGCGGACAGATACGCAGTATTTT.

The chain employs TRBV10-2 and TRBJ2-5, with 14 positions matching TRBD2. The CDR3 loop spans 16 amino acids. The V and J ends lost 2 bases and 4 bases, in that order; junction bases with no gene match: 3. Germline assignment: CDR1 WSHSY and CDR2 SAAADI. CDR3 sequence: CASSERGLAGAETQYF. The CDR3 nucleotides read TGCGCCAGCAGTGAGCGGGGACTAGCGGGAGCAGAGACCCAGTACTTC.

This sequence joins TRBV6-1 and TRBJ1-1; D possibly corresponds to TRBD1 (5 bases). The germline gives CDR1 MNHNS, CDR2 SASEGT. This CDR3 contains 14 residues. With 7 bases removed from V and 1 base from J, the gap between germline ends came to 13 bases. Here the CDR3 reads CASTGPNWNTEAFF. The CDR3 nucleotides are TGTGCCAGCACGGGACCGAATTGGAACACTGAAGCTTTCTTT.

This clone is medium-sized in the sample. This sequence joins TRBV2 and TRBJ2-7; a weak D match, TRBD1 (5 bases). This CDR3 is 14 amino acids long. From germline, CDR1 is SNHLY and CDR2 FYNNEI. The V gene lost 3 bases and the J gene lost 4 bases, with 13 bases spanning the gap. CDR3 amino acids: CASSEKGLGYEQYF. CDR3 in DNA: TGTGCCAGCAGTGAGAAGGGGCTGGGGTACGAGCAGTACTTC.

J is TRBJ2-5 and V is TRBV14, with D perhaps being TRBD1 or TRBD2 (5 bases each). The CDR3 has 15 amino acids. The V end lost 2 bases, the J end lost 5 bases, and 15 bases lay between the germline ends. Germline loops: CDR1 SGHDN, CDR2 FVKESK. CDR3 residues: CASSQYRGPQETQYF. CDR3 nucleotide sequence: TGTGCCAGCAGCCAATACCGGGGACCCCAGGAGACCCAGTACTTC.